Presented here are 23 T cell receptor beta chains from one specimen sequenced in a study of T cell changes during pregnancy in multiple sclerosis. TCRdb keeps only in-frame clones here, not all; method: immunoSEQ multiplex PCR. The sample consists of more than 80,000 clones, about 90% of them appearing once. The specimen was peripheral blood, collected before pregnancy. These receptor sequences come from a female donor with multiple sclerosis, enrolled in a pregnancy study.

V is TRBV5-1 and J is TRBJ2-3; 8 positions match TRBD1. This CDR3 spans 16 amino acids. Germline trimming cut 0 bases from V and 1 base from J; bases unmatched to any gene: 4. The germline V gene has CDR1 SGHRS and CDR2 YFSETQ. CDR3 nucleotide sequence: TGCGCCAGCAGCTTGGCTCCGACAGGGGGCACAGATACGCAGTATTTT. Its translation is CASSLAPTGGTDTQYF.

The gene calls are TRBV5-4 and TRBJ1-6, with 11 bases aligning to TRBD1. There are 14 residues in the CDR3. From germline, CDR1 is SGHNT and CDR2 YYREEE (reference sequence). V was clipped by 3 bases and J by 9 bases; unmatched bases: 2. The CDR3 protein is CASSYGTGGSPLHF. CDR3 coding DNA: TGTGCCAGCAGCTACGGGACAGGGGGTTCACCCCTCCACTTT.

The chain joins TRBV9 to TRBJ2-3, with 8 bases matching TRBD2. This CDR3 spans 15 amino acids. V shed 0 bases, J shed 2 bases, and the junction held 2 bases outside the gene matches. Per germline, CDR1 SGDLS and CDR2 YYNGEE. CDR3 coding DNA: TGTGCCAGCAGCGTAGCGGGAGGGACCACAGATACGCAGTATTTT. Translated, it gives CASSVAGGTTDTQYF.

The rearrangement uses TRBV29-1 and TRBJ2-1; TRBD1 matches 10 bases. With 6 bases clipped from V and 7 bases from J, the junction kept 9 bases outside the gene matches. CDR3 size: 14 residues. The germline gives CDR1 SQVTM, CDR2 ANQGSEA. The CDR3 sequence: CSVKDRGRYNEQFF. The CDR3 nucleotides are TGCAGCGTCAAAGACAGGGGGCGATATAATGAGCAGTTCTTC.

The chain employs TRBV4-2 and TRBJ2-7, with D possibly TRBD2 on 6 matching bases. Deletions cut 1 base from V and 4 bases from J, with 14 bases between. The CDR3 contains 15 residues. Germline values: CDR1 LGHNA, CDR2 YNFKEQ. The CDR3 region is CASSQGDGGKYEQYF. Written as DNA, the CDR3 is TGTGCCAGCAGCCAAGGGGACGGGGGAAAGTACGAGCAGTACTTC.

This rearrangement joins TRBV11-1 to TRBJ2-6; 8 positions match TRBD2. This CDR3 region has 18 residues. Germline CDR1 and CDR2: SGHAT and FQDESV (reference sequence). With V trimmed by 2 bases and J by 0 bases, 6 bases remained unmatched. The CDR3 DNA reads as TGTGCCAGCAGCTTAAGACCGGGGGGGGACTCTGGGGCCAACGTCCTGACTTTC. It encodes CASSLRPGGDSGANVLTF.

V gene TRBV27 combines with J gene TRBJ2-2, with 11 bases that match TRBD2. The CDR3 contains 14 residues. V lost 5 bases, J lost 8 bases, and 4 bases stayed unmatched. Germline-derived CDR1 and CDR2 are MNHEY and SMNVEV (reference sequence). DNA for the CDR3: TGTGCCAGCAGTGGACTAGCGGGTACGGGGGAGCTGTTTTTT. Encoded protein: CASSGLAGTGELFF.

The genes are TRBV4-3 and TRBJ1-3; no reliable D call. V lost 4 bases to trimming and J lost 0 bases, with 7 bases between them. The CDR3 contains 14 residues. CDR1 and CDR2 (germline): LGHNA, YSLEER. The CDR3 DNA follows: TGCGCCAGCAGCCCCGGTCGCTCTGGAAACACCATATATTTT. This gives the protein CASSPGRSGNTIYF.

The genes are TRBV6-5 and TRBJ1-2; D gene ambiguous. Trimming left V 0 bases short and J 3 bases short, with 11 bases between. Per the germline V gene, CDR1 is MNHEY and CDR2 is SVGAGI. The CDR3 extends over 15 amino acids. For the CDR3, the DNA is TGTGCCAGCAGTTACTCGAGAGGGATCCACTATGGCTACACCTTC. The encoded protein is CASSYSRGIHYGYTF.

The genes are TRBV5-1 and TRBJ2-1, with D maybe TRBD1 (6 bases). V lost 2 bases, J lost 1 base, and 7 bases lay in between. The CDR3 spans 14 residues. Germline CDR1 SGHRS, CDR2 YFSETQ. The CDR3 nucleotides are TGCGCCAGCAGCTTTGGACAGTCCTACAATGAGCAGTTCTTC. Protein product: CASSFGQSYNEQFF. Full variable domain (rest looked up from reference TRBV5-1 and TRBJ2-1): KAGVTQTPRYLIKTRGQQVTLSCSPISGHRSVSWYQQTPGQGLQFLFEYFSETQRNKGNFPGRFSGRQFSNSRSEMNVSTLELGDSALYLCASSFGQSYNEQFFGPGTRLTVL.

The rearrangement joins TRBV2 to TRBJ1-1, with no clear D. The CDR3 covers 11 residues. The V gene lost 8 bases and the J gene lost 1 base, with 5 bases spanning the gap. Germline assignment: CDR1 SNHLY and CDR2 FYNNEI. CDR3 residues: CASLPNTEAFF. CDR3 in DNA: TGTGCCAGCCTCCCGAACACTGAAGCTTTCTTT.

The chain couples TRBV5-4 to TRBJ1-6, with 8 positions matching TRBD1. J gave up 5 bases and V 1 base, and 2 bases lay outside the gene matches. Germline CDR1 and CDR2: SGHNT and YYREEE (reference sequence). This CDR3 region has 15 residues. The CDR3 DNA reads TGTGCCAGCAGCTTGCAGGGGGCGAATAATTCACCCCTCCACTTT. Protein sequence: CASSLQGANNSPLHF.

CDR3 residues: CASSLSGGTVMNTEAFF. The CDR3 coding sequence is TGTGCCAGCAGCTTAAGTGGCGGGACAGTCATGAACACTGAAGCTTTCTTT. The chain combines TRBV11-2 with TRBJ1-1, with 7 bases identical to TRBD1. Losses at the gene ends were 2 bases for V and 0 bases for J; bases not matched to a gene: 9. The CDR3 is made up of 17 amino acids. Germline V CDR1 and CDR2: SGHAT, FQNNGV.

The chain uses TRBV28 and TRBJ2-2; no firm D call. The V gene's germline CDR1 is MDHEN and CDR2 SYDVKM. V was pared by 2 bases and J by 7 bases, with 5 bases between. The CDR3 has 12 residues. In DNA, the CDR3 is TGTGCCAGCAGTTTAGTCGGCGGGGAGCTGTTTTTT. Residues: CASSLVGGELFF.

This chain links TRBV7-8 with TRBJ2-2; 7 bases are a match to TRBD1. CDR1 and CDR2 from the germline V gene are SGHVS and FQNEAQ. With V trimmed by 5 bases and J by 0 bases, 18 bases remained unmatched. The CDR3 runs to 20 residues. This CDR3 reads CASSHPTGQEHPSNTGELFF. The CDR3 nucleotides read TGTGCCAGCAGCCATCCGACCGGACAGGAACACCCCTCGAACACCGGGGAGCTGTTTTTT.

The chain recombines TRBV6-5 with TRBJ1-2, with D tentatively TRBD1 (6 bases). The CDR3 has 13 amino acids. CDR1 MNHEY and CDR2 SVGAGI come from the germline V gene. The V gene lost 5 bases and the J gene lost 2 bases, with 9 bases spanning the gap. In nucleotides, the CDR3 is TGTGCCAGCAGTGGGGGACAAAACTATGGCTACACCTTC. Protein: CASSGGQNYGYTF.

The chain employs TRBV6-6 and TRBJ1-5; D is undetermined. In germline, CDR1 is MNHNY, CDR2 SVGAGI (reference sequence). Trimming stripped 6 bases from V and 0 bases from J, with 12 bases between. The CDR3 sequence is 15 residues long. Here the CDR3 DNA reads TGTGCCAGCAGCCTCAGGTTCGATAGCAATCAGCCCCAGCATTTT. Translation gives CASSLRFDSNQPQHF.

The chain employs TRBV19 and TRBJ2-1; 9 bases match TRBD2. V lost 5 bases to trimming and J lost 0 bases; unmatched junction nucleotides: 5. Germline V gene data show CDR1 as LNHDA and CDR2 as SQIVND (reference sequence). CDR3 size: 16 residues. The CDR3 loop is CASSVLAGFSYNEQFF. Written as DNA, the CDR3 is TGTGCCAGTAGTGTCCTAGCGGGATTCTCCTACAATGAGCAGTTCTTC.

The chain employs TRBV27 and TRBJ1-2; 7 bases align to TRBD1. The CDR3 length is 17 residues. CDR1 is MNHEY, CDR2 SMNVEV, per germline (reference sequence). J was trimmed by 4 bases and V by 3 bases; bases with no gene match: 14. CDR3 in DNA: TGTGCCAGCAGTTTCGGGGATGGTACAGGGGAGGTCTATGGCTACACCTTC. Its translation is CASSFGDGTGEVYGYTF.

The chain uses TRBV7-2 and TRBJ2-1; D possibly corresponds to TRBD2 (6 bases). The CDR3 contains 14 residues. Germline V gene lookup returns CDR1 SGHTA and CDR2 FQGNSA. Trimming removed 5 bases at V and 9 bases at J, with 17 bases between. The CDR3 DNA sequence: TGTGCCAGCAGCCCCGGACTATTAATCCGTGAGCAGTTCTTC. Translated: CASSPGLLIREQFF.

The chain carries TRBV19 and TRBJ2-3; D is possibly TRBD2 (5 bases). The CDR3 has 14 amino acids. Germline CDR1 and CDR2: LNHDA and SQIVND (reference sequence). V dropped 2 bases and J dropped 5 bases, with 11 bases sitting between them. The CDR3 DNA follows: TGTGCCAGTAGTATATCTAGCTCCATAGATACGCAGTATTTT. Protein sequence: CASSISSSIDTQYF.

This clone was seen once. The chain couples TRBV5-1 to TRBJ2-5, with 9 bases identical to TRBD2. CDR1 and CDR2 from the germline V gene are SGHRS and YFSETQ. V shed 5 bases, J shed 4 bases, and the junction held 6 bases outside the gene matches. The CDR3 runs 14 residues. The CDR3 DNA reads TGCGCCAGCAGGGTACTAGCGGGTATAGAGACCCAGTACTTC. Translated, it gives CASRVLAGIETQYF.

This chain joins TRBV30 and TRBJ2-4, with D maybe TRBD1 (6 bases). Germline CDR1 is GTSNPN and CDR2 is SVGIG (reference sequence). V gave up 1 base and J gave up 0 bases, with 13 bases separating them. The CDR3 is made up of 16 amino acids. The CDR3 reads CAWSETGKGAKNIQYF. The CDR3 DNA is TGTGCCTGGAGTGAAACAGGGAAGGGAGCCAAAAACATTCAGTACTTC. The variable domain in full, with the rest retrieved from reference TRBV30 and TRBJ2-4, is SQTIHQWPATLVQPVGSPLSLECTVEGTSNPNLYWYRQAAGRGLQLLFYSVGIGQISSEVPQNLSASRPQDRQFILSSKKLLLSDSGFYLCAWSETGKGAKNIQYFGAGTRLSVL.